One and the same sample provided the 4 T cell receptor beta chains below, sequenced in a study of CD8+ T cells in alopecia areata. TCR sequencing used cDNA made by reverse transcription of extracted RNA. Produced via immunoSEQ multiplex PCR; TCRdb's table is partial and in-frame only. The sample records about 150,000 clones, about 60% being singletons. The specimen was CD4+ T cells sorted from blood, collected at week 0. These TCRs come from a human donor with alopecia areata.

The CDR3: CASLRQYIDTQYF. CDR3 DNA: TGTGCCAGCTTGAGACAGTACATAGATACGCAGTATTTT. The rearrangement joins TRBV5-6 to TRBJ2-3, with D maybe TRBD1 (5 bases). The V and J ends lost 7 bases and 5 bases respectively, with 14 bases between them. Germline lookup yields CDR1 SGHDT and CDR2 YYEEEE. The CDR3 is 13 residues long.

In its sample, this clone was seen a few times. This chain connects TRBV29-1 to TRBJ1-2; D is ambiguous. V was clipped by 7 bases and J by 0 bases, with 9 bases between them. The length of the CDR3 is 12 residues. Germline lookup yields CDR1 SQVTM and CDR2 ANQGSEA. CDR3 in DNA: TGCAGCGGAGGATCACCTAACTATGGCTACACCTTC. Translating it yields CSGGSPNYGYTF. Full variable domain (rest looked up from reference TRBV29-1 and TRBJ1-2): SAVISQKPSRDICQRGTSLTIQCQVDSQVTMMFWYRQQPGQSLTLIATANQGSEATYESGFVIDKFPISRPNLTFSTLTVSNMSPEDSSIYLCSGGSPNYGYTFGSGTRLTVV.

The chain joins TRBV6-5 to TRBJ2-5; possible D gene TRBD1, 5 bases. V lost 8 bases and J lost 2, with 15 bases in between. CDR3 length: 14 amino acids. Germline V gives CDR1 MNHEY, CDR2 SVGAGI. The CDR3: CASCLNRRQETQYF. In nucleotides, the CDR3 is TGTGCCAGCTGCCTTAACAGGAGACAAGAGACCCAGTACTTC.

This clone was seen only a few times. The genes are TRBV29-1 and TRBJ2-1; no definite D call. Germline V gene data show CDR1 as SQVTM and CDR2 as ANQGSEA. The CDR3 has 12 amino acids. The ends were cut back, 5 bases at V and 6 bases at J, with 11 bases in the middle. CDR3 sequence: CSVRTGPNEQFF. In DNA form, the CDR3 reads TGCAGCGTTAGGACCGGCCCCAATGAGCAGTTCTTC.